These 28 T cell receptor beta chains originate from one sample sequenced in a study of T cell repertoires in cytomegalovirus infection (dated by TCRdb to the late 2010s). Their cognate antigens are unknown. The treatment or condition label here, explained by the study, means: in vitro stimulation with specific CMV peptide epitopes to enrich CMV-specific T cells. Sequenced using an Illumina HiSeq 1500. TCRdb took the public reads, trimmed them with fastp at Q25, ran MiXCR for clone calling and kept in-frame beta chains. Every CDR3 protein is listed once, alongside the most common genes and DNA of its rows. The sample table contains roughly 990,000 distinct CDR3 sequences; only one count was recorded for less than 40% of them. More than 13% of the sample lies in the top ten. The material sequenced was cultured CD8+ T cells from PBMCs, taken from culture after CMV antigen stimulation. The receptors originated from a human donor in good health (CMV status not recorded). Some clones in this sample may be carry-over from other donors' samples.

This clonotype was recorded many times. The chain joins TRBV7-2 to TRBJ1-2; D is uncertain. The germline V and J ends were trimmed by 2 bases and 1 base, with 11 bases remaining between them. CDR1 SGHTA and CDR2 FQGNSA come from the germline V gene. The CDR3 runs to 15 residues. The DNA for the CDR3 is TGTGCCAGCAGCTTATGGACGCATGATAACTATGGCTACACCTTC. This codes for CASSLWTHDNYGYTF.

The V call is TRBV29-1, the J call TRBJ2-7, with a weak D call TRBD1 (6 bases). V lost 6 bases, J lost 0 bases, and 12 bases lay in between. This CDR3 has 13 residues. Germline V gene sequence: CDR1 SQVTM, CDR2 ANQGSEA. The CDR3 spells CSVLKGDSYEQYF. CDR3 nucleotide sequence: TGCAGCGTATTAAAGGGGGACTCCTACGAGCAGTACTTC.

This clonotype was seen a few times. The rearrangement links TRBV7-9 to TRBJ1-1; D ambiguous. The CDR3 consists of 11 residues. Germline loops: CDR1 SEHNR, CDR2 FQNEAQ (reference sequence). Trimming removed 5 bases from V and 11 bases from J, with 12 bases in between. CDR3 sequence reads: CASSRDDQAFF. The CDR3 nucleotides read TGTGCCAGCAGCCGAGACGACCAGGCTTTCTTT.

The rearrangement links TRBV6-6 to TRBJ2-5, with D perhaps TRBD1 (6 bases). Germline assignment: CDR1 MNHNY and CDR2 SVGAGI (reference sequence). Trimming left V 2 bases short and J 5 bases short, with 18 bases between. The CDR3 sequence is 16 residues long. In DNA, the CDR3 is TGTGCCAGCAGTTACGTAGGGCTGGGGGCGTGGGAGACCCAGTACTTC. Translated: CASSYVGLGAWETQYF.

This clonotype was recorded at least ten times. This chain uses TRBV7-9 with TRBJ1-2; D uncertain. The CDR3 extends over 13 amino acids. Trimming shortened V by 3 bases and J by 2 bases, and 7 bases separated the two germline ends. Germline V gene sequence: CDR1 SEHNR, CDR2 FQNEAQ (reference sequence). The CDR3 nucleotides read TGTGCCAGCAGCTTGGTAGGAAACTATGGCTACACCTTC. Amino acids: CASSLVGNYGYTF.

The sample holds many counts of this clonotype. The chain uses TRBV7-6 and TRBJ2-3, with 7 bases aligning to TRBD2. V gave up 2 bases and J gave up 3 bases; unmatched junction bases: 2. The CDR3 totals 14 residues. CDR1 and CDR2 (germline): SGHVS, FNYEAQ. CDR3 nucleotides: TGTGCCAGCAGCTTAAAAGCGGGAACAGATACGCAGTATTTT. Amino acid sequence: CASSLKAGTDTQYF.

This clonotype was seen a handful of times. The genes are TRBV7-9 and TRBJ2-6; perhaps TRBD2 as D (6 bases). Germline CDR1 and CDR2: SEHNR and FQNEAQ (reference sequence). The V gene lost 10 bases and the J gene lost 2 bases, with 21 bases spanning the gap. This CDR3 comprises 17 residues. The CDR3 is CANAGGGRVTGANVLTF. The DNA for the CDR3 is TGTGCCAACGCCGGTGGAGGGCGCGTTACTGGGGCCAACGTCCTGACTTTC.

This clonotype showed up just a few times. The chain has TRBV24-1 and TRBJ1-4; D uncertain. CDR1 KGHDR and CDR2 SFDVKD come from the germline V gene. The CDR3 extends over 14 amino acids. The germline V and J ends were trimmed by 3 bases and 4 bases, with 8 bases remaining between them. The CDR3 reads CATSDRDSNEKLFF. CDR3 DNA sequence: TGTGCCACCAGTGATCGGGATAGTAATGAAAAACTGTTTTTT.

This clonotype was detected a few times. The germline gene is not matched at one end of the junction; a read error may be the cause. CDR3 coding DNA: TGTGCTAGCAGCTTAGAGGGACGGCCTAATGAAAAACTGTTTTTT. It is translated as CASSLEGRPNEKLFF. V is TRBV7-7 and J is TRBJ1-4; D is perhaps TRBD1 (5 bases). The CDR3 has 15 amino acids. CDR1 SSHAT and CDR2 FNYEAQ come from the germline V gene (reference sequence).

This clonotype was seen a few times. The rearrangement joins TRBV11-1 to TRBJ2-3; D tentatively fits TRBD1 or TRBD2 (5 bases each). There are 17 residues in the CDR3. Trimming took 5 bases from V and 0 from J, leaving 18 bases between them. Germline values: CDR1 SGHAT, CDR2 FQDESV (reference sequence). CDR3: CASSRPTGTESTDTQYF. CDR3 in DNA: TGTGCCAGCAGCCGACCAACCGGGACGGAAAGCACAGATACGCAGTATTTT.

A note on this clonotype: This could be a read error, since a much larger clone is one nucleotide away. The chain employs TRBV7-3 and TRBJ1-1; D possibly corresponds to TRBD1 (5 bases). Per germline, CDR1 SGHTA and CDR2 FQGTGA. The CDR3 totals 14 residues. The CDR3 sequence is CASSLNAGTTEAIF. In DNA, the CDR3 is TGTGCCAGCAGCCTAAATGCGGGGACCACTGAAGCTATCTTT. Drawing the rest from reference TRBV7-3 and TRBJ1-1, the complete variable domain is GAGVSQTPSNKVTEKGKYVELRCDPISGHTALYWYRQSLGQGPEFLIYFQGTGAADDSGLPNDRFFAVRPEGSVSTLKIQRTERGDSAVYLCASSLNAGTTEAIFGQGTRLTVV.

This clonotype was observed a handful of times. The chain links TRBV7-6 to TRBJ1-1; D possibly corresponds to TRBD1 (5 bases). This CDR3 comprises 12 residues. V lost 8 bases and J lost 5, with 12 bases in between. Germline V gene data show CDR1 as SGHVS and CDR2 as FNYEAQ. The CDR3 nucleotides are TGTGCCAGCTACCCGGGGGGAACTGAAGCTTTCTTT. Its translation is CASYPGGTEAFF.

V is TRBV9 and J is TRBJ1-1; D unclear. The CDR3 length is 15 residues. CDR1 is SGDLS, CDR2 YYNGEE, per germline. Deletions cut 0 bases from V and 7 bases from J, with 16 bases between. This chain's CDR3 is CASSVGGTGKHEAFF. CDR3 DNA sequence: TGTGCCAGCAGCGTAGGAGGTACCGGGAAACATGAAGCTTTCTTT.

Ten or more counts support this clonotype. The genes are TRBV7-8 and TRBJ2-7; maybe TRBD2 (6 bases). CDR3 length equals 12 residues. Germline V gene data show CDR1 as SGHVS and CDR2 as FQNEAQ. Trimming stripped 6 bases from V and 6 bases from J, with 12 bases between. The chain's CDR3 is CASRRLGGEQYV. The CDR3 nucleotides are TGTGCCAGCAGACGACTCGGGGGCGAGCAGTACGTC.

The V and J genes are TRBV6-5 and TRBJ1-6, with unresolved D. Germline CDR1 is MNHEY and CDR2 is SVGAGI. V was shortened by 0 bases and J by 9 bases, with 12 bases between the two germline ends. The CDR3 spans 15 residues. As DNA, the CDR3 is TGTGCCAGCAGTTACTCCGATTGGGGAGGTTCACCCCTCCACTTT. Translated: CASSYSDWGGSPLHF.

The chain has TRBV4-1 and TRBJ2-3, with D possibly matching TRBD2 (5 bases). This CDR3 is 14 amino acids long. Germline CDR1 MGHRA, CDR2 YSYEKL. The V end lost 4 bases, the J end lost 4 bases, and 12 bases lay between the germline ends. The CDR3 sequence is CASSLEGVADTQYF. The CDR3 DNA sequence: TGCGCCAGCAGCCTAGAGGGTGTCGCAGATACGCAGTATTTT.

This clonotype was picked up a small number of times. This chain links TRBV6-5 with TRBJ1-1; D remains ambiguous. Germline CDR1 and CDR2: MNHEY and SVGAGI. Trimming pared 0 bases from V and 2 bases from J, leaving 4 bases between. The CDR3 loop spans 13 amino acids. The DNA of the CDR3 is TGTGCCAGCAGTTACTCCGATAACACTGAAGCTTTCTTT. It yields the protein CASSYSDNTEAFF.

This clonotype was counted many times. The chain's CDR3 is CASSWDRVTGELFF. In DNA form, the CDR3 reads TGTGCCAGCAGTTGGGACAGGGTTACCGGGGAGCTGTTTTTT. This chain links TRBV7-6 with TRBJ2-2; 9 nucleotides agree with TRBD1. The CDR3 covers 14 residues. Germline lookup yields CDR1 SGHVS and CDR2 FNYEAQ. V shed 6 bases, J shed 5 bases, and the junction held 4 bases outside the gene matches.

This clonotype was counted between two and nine times. The chain carries TRBV6-2 or TRBV6-3 and TRBJ2-1; D is perhaps TRBD2 (5 bases). The V gene's germline CDR1 is MNHEY and CDR2 SVGEGT. The CDR3 sequence is 16 residues long. Between the trimmed V and J ends, which lost 3 bases and 7 bases, there was a span of 19 bases. The CDR3 sequence: CASSYMVSFPGNEQFF. The CDR3 DNA is TGTGCCAGCAGTTATATGGTTAGCTTCCCGGGGAATGAGCAGTTCTTC.

V is TRBV20-1 and J is TRBJ1-2; possibly TRBD1 for D (5 bases). CDR3 length: 14 amino acids. The V gene's germline CDR1 is DFQATT and CDR2 SNEGSKA (reference sequence). Deletions cut 6 bases from V and 4 bases from J, with 18 bases between. CDR3 amino acids: CSASGTEKIYGYTF. Written as DNA, the CDR3 is TGCAGTGCCTCTGGGACGGAAAAAATCTATGGCTACACCTTC.

In its sample, this clonotype was seen a few times. The J gene is TRBJ2-7, the V gene TRBV27; perhaps TRBD2 as D (6 bases). Germline lookup yields CDR1 MNHEY and CDR2 SMNVEV (reference sequence). The ends were cut back, 5 bases at V and 4 bases at J, with 12 bases in the middle. The CDR3 covers 13 residues. As DNA, the CDR3 is TGTGCCAGCAGTGGGGGGACGGTATACGAGCAGTACTTC. It codes for CASSGGTVYEQYF.

The chain uses TRBV27 and TRBJ2-1; D possibly corresponds to TRBD2 (5 bases). V dropped 4 bases and J dropped 10 bases, with 8 bases sitting between them. Germline V CDR1 and CDR2: MNHEY, SMNVEV (reference sequence). The CDR3 consists of 11 residues. The CDR3, as DNA: TGTGCCAGCAGTTCCAGACTAGAGCAGTTCTTC. It translates to CASSSRLEQFF.

The CDR3 nucleotides are TGTGCCAGCAGCCCGTACAGGGGCCCCGGGGCCAACGTCCTGACTTTC. Encoded protein: CASSPYRGPGANVLTF. This chain uses TRBV7-9 with TRBJ2-6, with TRBD1 matching over 7 bases. The CDR3 sequence is 16 residues long. From germline, CDR1 is SEHNR and CDR2 FQNEAQ (reference sequence). Trimming cost V 5 bases and J 4 bases; bases outside gene matches: 8.

This clonotype turned up a few times. V and J are TRBV27 and TRBJ1-1; 7 bases fit TRBD1. This CDR3 is built from 14 residues. Germline loops: CDR1 MNHEY, CDR2 SMNVEV (reference sequence). After removal of 5 bases from V and 3 bases from J, the junction contained 6 bases not matched to a gene. This chain's CDR3 is CASSPGTAHTEAFF. CDR3 coding DNA: TGTGCCAGCAGTCCCGGGACAGCGCACACTGAAGCTTTCTTT.

The sample holds a few counts of this clonotype. The chain employs TRBV25-1 and TRBJ2-5, with D possibly being TRBD2 (5 bases). Trimming cost V 4 bases and J 4 bases, with 16 bases left between them. The CDR3 is made up of 15 amino acids. CDR1 is MGHDK and CDR2 is SYGVNS in the germline V gene. DNA of the CDR3: TGTGCCAGCAGTGGGGAAGGACTGAAACGAGAGACCCAGTACTTC. Its protein product is CASSGEGLKRETQYF. Supplemented by reference TRBV25-1 and TRBJ2-5, the full variable domain reads EADIYQTPRYLVIGTGKKITLECSQTMGHDKMYWYQQDPGMELHLIHYSYGVNSTEKGDLSSESTVSRIRTEHFPLTLESARPSHTSQYLCASSGEGLKRETQYFGPGTRLLVL.

The V call is TRBV27, the J call TRBJ1-5; no clear D gene. V lost 2 bases and J lost 4, with 9 bases in between. CDR3 size: 14 residues. Germline-derived CDR1 and CDR2 are MNHEY and SMNVEV (reference sequence). The CDR3 DNA follows: TGTGCCAGCAGTTTAATGACCATTAATCAGCCCCAGCATTTT. It specifies CASSLMTINQPQHF.

The table lists this clonotype with many counts. The genes are TRBV7-9 and TRBJ1-2; D is undetermined. Trimming left V 1 base short and J 6 bases short, with 9 bases between. This CDR3 has 13 amino acids. Germline assignment: CDR1 SEHNR and CDR2 FQNEAQ (reference sequence). CDR3 loop: CASSLERGNGYTF. CDR3 bases: TGTGCCAGCAGCTTAGAACGTGGAAATGGCTACACCTTC.

This clonotype was counted many times. The CDR3 DNA is TGTGCCAGCAGTGAATCGGGTTACGGCTACACCTTC. Its translation is CASSESGYGYTF. V and J are TRBV25-1 and TRBJ1-2, with D unclear. Germline values: CDR1 MGHDK, CDR2 SYGVNS. The CDR3 extends over 12 amino acids. Trimming shortened V by 1 base and J by 8 bases, and 8 bases separated the two germline ends.